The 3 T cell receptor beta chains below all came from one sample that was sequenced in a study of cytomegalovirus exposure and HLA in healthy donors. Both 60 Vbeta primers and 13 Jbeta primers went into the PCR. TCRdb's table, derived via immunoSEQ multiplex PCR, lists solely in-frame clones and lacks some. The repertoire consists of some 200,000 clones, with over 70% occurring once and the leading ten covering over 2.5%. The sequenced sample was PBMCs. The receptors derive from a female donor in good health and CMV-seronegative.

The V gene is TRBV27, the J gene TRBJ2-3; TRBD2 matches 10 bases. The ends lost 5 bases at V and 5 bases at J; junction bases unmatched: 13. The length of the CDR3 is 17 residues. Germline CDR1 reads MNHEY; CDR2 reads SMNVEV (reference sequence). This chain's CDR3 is CASSPLLSAGGEDTQYF. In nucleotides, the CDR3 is TGTGCCAGCAGTCCCCTCCTCTCAGCGGGAGGGGAAGATACGCAGTATTTT.

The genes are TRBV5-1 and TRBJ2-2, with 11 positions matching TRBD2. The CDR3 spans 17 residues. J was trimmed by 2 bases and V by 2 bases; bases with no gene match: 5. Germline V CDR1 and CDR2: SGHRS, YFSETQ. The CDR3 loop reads CASSFTSGGPNTGELFF. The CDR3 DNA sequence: TGCGCCAGCAGCTTTACTAGCGGGGGCCCTAACACCGGGGAGCTGTTTTTT.

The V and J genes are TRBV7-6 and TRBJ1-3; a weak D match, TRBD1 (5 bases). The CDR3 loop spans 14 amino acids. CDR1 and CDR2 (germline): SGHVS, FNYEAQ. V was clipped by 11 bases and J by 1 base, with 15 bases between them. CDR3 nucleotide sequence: TGTGCCGCCGGGGGACTCAAATCTGGAAACACCATATATTTT. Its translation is CAAGGLKSGNTIYF.